Listed below are T cell receptor beta chains from one sample, sequenced in a study of blood T cell repertoires in COVID-19. Sequencing used immunoSEQ multiplex PCR; TCRdb keeps in-frame clones, though not all of them. Altogether roughly 180,000 clones are present, more than 80% being singletons, with the ten largest covering roughly 11%. The sample consisted of peripheral blood. The receptors come from a woman aged 40 to 50 with COVID-19, enrolled during active disease. Each CDR3 is given with its conserved first and last residue. A D gene is named only where the DNA matches it firmly. Clone sizes are given selectively: once, few, many, or a class where the clone is expanded.

TRBD1 TRBJ1-1 . TRBV6-5 CASSYGTAQNTEAFF TGTGCCAGCAGTTACGGGACAGCGCAGAACACTGAAGCTTTCTTT
TRBD1 TRBJ2-5 . TRBV5-6 CASSLARGPDRETQYF TGTGCCAGCAGCTTGGCAAGGGGGCCTGACCGAGAGACCCAGTACTTC
. TRBJ2-2 . TRBV12-3/TRBV12-4 CASSFYTGELFF TGTGCCAGCAGTTTCTACACCGGGGAGCTGTTTTTT
TRBD2 TRBJ2-1 once TRBV19 CASSIVLAGASNEQFF TGTGCCAGTAGTATAGTATTGGCGGGAGCTTCGAATGAGCAGTTCTTC
. TRBJ2-5 . TRBV18 CASFTPNQETQYF TGTGCCAGCTTCACACCAAACCAAGAGACCCAGTACTTC
. TRBJ1-4 once TRBV19 CASEAGQAEKLFF TGTGCCAGTGAGGCGGGGCAGGCCGAGAAACTGTTTTTT
. TRBJ2-7 few TRBV10-1 CASSESPVNEQYF TGCGCCAGCAGTGAGTCCCCCGTAAACGAGCAGTACTTC
TRBD2 TRBJ2-5 . TRBV19 CASASGNLQETQYF TGTGCCAGTGCTAGCGGGAACTTACAAGAGACCCAGTACTTC
. TRBJ2-7 few TRBV5-6 CASSLAGVGEQYF TGTGCCAGCAGCTTGGCGGGGGTAGGCGAGCAGTACTTC
. TRBJ1-3 . TRBV4-1 CASSQTHSGNTIYF TGCGCCAGCAGCCAAACTCACTCTGGAAACACCATATATTTT
TRBD2 TRBJ2-1 . TRBV2 CASSKGLEFRVEQFF TGTGCCAGCAGTAAGGGACTAGAATTTAGGGTTGAGCAGTTCTTC
TRBD1 TRBJ1-1 . TRBV29-1 CSVEVQGGKAFF TGCAGCGTTGAAGTACAGGGGGGTAAAGCTTTCTTT
. TRBJ1-5 . TRBV7-9 CARSRNQPQHF TGTGCCCGCAGCCGGAATCAGCCCCAGCATTTT
TRBD2 TRBJ2-1 . TRBV2 CASRGASGSYNEQFF TGTGCCAGCCGCGGAGCTAGCGGTTCCTACAATGAGCAGTTCTTC
. TRBJ1-2 . TRBV6-5 CASSFGQRYGYTF TGTGCCAGCAGTTTCGGACAGAGATATGGCTACACCTTC
TRBD1 TRBJ2-5 . TRBV29-1 CSAWRRDRADYHQETQYF TGCAGCGCCTGGCGCCGGGACAGGGCCGACTACCACCAAGAGACCCAGTACTTC
. TRBJ2-3 . TRBV5-8 CASSLVSRDGSTDTQYF TGTGCCAGCAGCTTGGTTTCGCGGGACGGAAGCACAGATACGCAGTATTTT
TRBD1 TRBJ2-2 . TRBV9 CASSVAGQGNTGELFF TGTGCCAGCAGCGTAGCGGGACAGGGGAACACCGGGGAGCTGTTTTTT